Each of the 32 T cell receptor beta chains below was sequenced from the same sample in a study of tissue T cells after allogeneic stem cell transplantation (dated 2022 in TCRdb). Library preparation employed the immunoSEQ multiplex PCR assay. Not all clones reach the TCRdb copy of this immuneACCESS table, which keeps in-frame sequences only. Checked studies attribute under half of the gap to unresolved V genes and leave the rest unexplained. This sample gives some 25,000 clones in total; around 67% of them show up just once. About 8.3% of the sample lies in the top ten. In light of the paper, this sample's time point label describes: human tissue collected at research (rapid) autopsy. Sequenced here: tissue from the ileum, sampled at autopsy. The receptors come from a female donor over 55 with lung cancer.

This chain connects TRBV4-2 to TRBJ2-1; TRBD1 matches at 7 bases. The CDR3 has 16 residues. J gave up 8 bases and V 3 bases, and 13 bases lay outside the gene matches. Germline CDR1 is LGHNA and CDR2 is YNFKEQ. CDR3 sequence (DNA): TGTGCCAGCAGCCAGCCAGCGAACAGGGGAAGGGATGAGCAGTTCTTC. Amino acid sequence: CASSQPANRGRDEQFF.

CDR3 protein: CASSQTLANSYEQYF. The CDR3 DNA follows: TGCGCCAGCAGCCAGACACTAGCGAACTCCTACGAGCAGTACTTC. V is TRBV4-1 and J is TRBJ2-7, with 7 nucleotides matching TRBD2. This CDR3 comprises 15 residues. Germline CDR1 reads MGHRA; CDR2 reads YSYEKL. Trimming cost V 3 bases and J 0 bases; bases outside gene matches: 5.

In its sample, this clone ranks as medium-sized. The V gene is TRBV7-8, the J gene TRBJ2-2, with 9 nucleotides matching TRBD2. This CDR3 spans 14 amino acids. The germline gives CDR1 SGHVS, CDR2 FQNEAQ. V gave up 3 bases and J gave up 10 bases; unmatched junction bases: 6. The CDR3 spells CASSLGLAGLELFF. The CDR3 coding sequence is TGTGCCAGCAGCTTGGGCCTAGCGGGATTGGAGCTGTTTTTT.

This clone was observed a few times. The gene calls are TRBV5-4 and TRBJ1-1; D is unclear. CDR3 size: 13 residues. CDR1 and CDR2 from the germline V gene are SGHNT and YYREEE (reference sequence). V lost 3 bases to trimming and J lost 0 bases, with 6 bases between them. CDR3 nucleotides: TGTGCCAGCAGCTCCGACTTGAACACTGAAGCTTTCTTT. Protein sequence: CASSSDLNTEAFF.

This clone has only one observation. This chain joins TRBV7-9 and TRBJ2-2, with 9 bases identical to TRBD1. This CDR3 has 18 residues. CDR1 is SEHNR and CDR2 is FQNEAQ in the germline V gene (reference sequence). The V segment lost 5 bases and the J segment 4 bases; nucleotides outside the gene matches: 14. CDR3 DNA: TGTGCCAGCAGCACACGGCCGGGACAGGGTCTTTCCACCGGGGAGCTGTTTTTT. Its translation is CASSTRPGQGLSTGELFF.

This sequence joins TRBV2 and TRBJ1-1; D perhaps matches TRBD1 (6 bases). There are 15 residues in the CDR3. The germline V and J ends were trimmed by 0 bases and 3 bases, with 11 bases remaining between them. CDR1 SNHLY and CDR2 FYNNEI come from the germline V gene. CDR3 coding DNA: TGTGCCAGCAGTGAAGCCCAGGGGTCGGACACTGAAGCTTTCTTT. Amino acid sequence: CASSEAQGSDTEAFF. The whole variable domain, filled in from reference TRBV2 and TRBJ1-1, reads EPEVTQTPSHQVTQMGQEVILRCVPISNHLYFYWYRQILGQKVEFLVSFYNNEISEKSEIFDDQFSVERPDGSNFTLKIRSTKLEDSAMYFCASSEAQGSDTEAFFGQGTRLTVV.

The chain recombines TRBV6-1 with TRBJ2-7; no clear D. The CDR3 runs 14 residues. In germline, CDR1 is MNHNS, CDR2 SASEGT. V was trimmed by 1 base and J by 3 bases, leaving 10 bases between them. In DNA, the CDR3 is TGTGCCAGCAGTGAAGTTTTAAAAGGCTACGAGCAGTACTTC. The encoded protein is CASSEVLKGYEQYF.

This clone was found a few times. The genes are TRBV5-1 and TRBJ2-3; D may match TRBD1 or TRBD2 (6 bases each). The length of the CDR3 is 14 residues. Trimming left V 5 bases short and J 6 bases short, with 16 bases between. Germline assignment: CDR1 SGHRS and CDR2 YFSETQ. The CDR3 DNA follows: TGCGCCAGCAGAAACGGGGGCCCTGTGGATACGCAGTATTTT. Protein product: CASRNGGPVDTQYF.

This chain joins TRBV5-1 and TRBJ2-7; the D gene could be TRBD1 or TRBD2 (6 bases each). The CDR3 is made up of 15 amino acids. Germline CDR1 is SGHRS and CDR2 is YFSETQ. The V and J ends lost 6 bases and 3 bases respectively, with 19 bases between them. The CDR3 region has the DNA TGCGCCAGCAACCCCGACAGCCGGGGGCACTACGAGCAGTACTTC. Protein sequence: CASNPDSRGHYEQYF. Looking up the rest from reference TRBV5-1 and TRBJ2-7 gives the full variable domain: KAGVTQTPRYLIKTRGQQVTLSCSPISGHRSVSWYQQTPGQGLQFLFEYFSETQRNKGNFPGRFSGRQFSNSRSEMNVSTLELGDSALYLCASNPDSRGHYEQYFGPGTRLTVT.

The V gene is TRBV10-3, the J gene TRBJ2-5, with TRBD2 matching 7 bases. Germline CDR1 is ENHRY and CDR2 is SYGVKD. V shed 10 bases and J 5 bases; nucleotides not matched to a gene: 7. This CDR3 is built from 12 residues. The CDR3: CASRGEGETQYF. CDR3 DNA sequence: TGTGCCAGCCGGGGGGAGGGGGAGACCCAGTACTTC.

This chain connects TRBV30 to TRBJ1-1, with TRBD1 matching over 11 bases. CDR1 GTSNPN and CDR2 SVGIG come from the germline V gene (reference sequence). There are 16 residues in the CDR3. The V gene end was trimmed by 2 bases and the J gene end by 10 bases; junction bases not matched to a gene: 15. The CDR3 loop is CAWSPWTGGGLWRAFF. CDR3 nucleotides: TGTGCCTGGAGTCCGTGGACAGGGGGCGGGTTGTGGAGAGCTTTCTTT. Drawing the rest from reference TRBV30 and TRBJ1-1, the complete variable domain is SQTIHQWPATLVQPVGSPLSLECTVEGTSNPNLYWYRQAAGRGLQLLFYSVGIGQISSEVPQNLSASRPQDRQFILSSKKLLLSDSGFYLCAWSPWTGGGLWRAFFGQGTRLTVV.

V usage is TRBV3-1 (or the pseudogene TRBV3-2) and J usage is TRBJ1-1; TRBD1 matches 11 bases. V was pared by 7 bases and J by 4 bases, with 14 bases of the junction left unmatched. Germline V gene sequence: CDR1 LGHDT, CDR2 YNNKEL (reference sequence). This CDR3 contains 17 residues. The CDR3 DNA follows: TGTGCCAGCACCGAAAGGACAGGGGGCAGGTCGGGCACTGAAGCTTTCTTT. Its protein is CASTERTGGRSGTEAFF.

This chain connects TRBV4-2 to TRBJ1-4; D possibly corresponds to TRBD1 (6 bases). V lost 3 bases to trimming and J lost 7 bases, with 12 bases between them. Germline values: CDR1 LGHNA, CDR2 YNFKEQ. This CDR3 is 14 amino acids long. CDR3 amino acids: CASSHPRGGEKLFF. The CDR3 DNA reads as TGTGCCAGCAGCCACCCCAGGGGAGGTGAAAAACTGTTTTTT.

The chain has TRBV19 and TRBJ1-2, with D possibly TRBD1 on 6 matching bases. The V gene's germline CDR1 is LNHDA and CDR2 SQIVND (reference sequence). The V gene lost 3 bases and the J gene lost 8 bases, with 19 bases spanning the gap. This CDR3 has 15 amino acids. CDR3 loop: CASSIPPVKQGGYTF. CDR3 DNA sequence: TGTGCCAGTAGTATTCCACCGGTTAAACAGGGAGGCTACACCTTC.

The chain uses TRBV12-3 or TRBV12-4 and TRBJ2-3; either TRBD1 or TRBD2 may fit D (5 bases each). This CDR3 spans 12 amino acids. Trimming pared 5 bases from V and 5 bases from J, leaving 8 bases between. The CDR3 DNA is TGTGCCAGCAGTACTAGGGGAGATACGCAGTATTTT. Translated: CASSTRGDTQYF.

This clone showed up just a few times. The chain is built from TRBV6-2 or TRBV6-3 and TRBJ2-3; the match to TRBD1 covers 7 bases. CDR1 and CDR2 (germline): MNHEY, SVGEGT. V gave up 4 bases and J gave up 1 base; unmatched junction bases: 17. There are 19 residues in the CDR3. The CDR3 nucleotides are TGTGCCAGCAGTTCCCACCGGGACAGAATACCTTCGGGCACAGATACGCAGTATTTT. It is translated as CASSSHRDRIPSGTDTQYF.

This CDR3 is CASSYSRLARGEQFF. Written as DNA, the CDR3 is TGTGCCAGCAGTTACTCGAGGCTGGCCCGGGGTGAGCAGTTCTTC. V usage is TRBV6-5 and J usage is TRBJ2-1; a possible D gene is TRBD2 (5 bases). The CDR3 contains 15 residues. Germline-derived CDR1 and CDR2 are MNHEY and SVGAGI. Between the trimmed V and J ends, which lost 0 bases and 9 bases, there was a span of 15 bases.

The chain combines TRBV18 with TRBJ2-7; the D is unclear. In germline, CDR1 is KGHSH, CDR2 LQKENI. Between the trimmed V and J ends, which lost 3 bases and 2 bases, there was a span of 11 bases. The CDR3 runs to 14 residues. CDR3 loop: CASSPASATYEQYF. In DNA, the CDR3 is TGTGCCAGCTCACCCGCCAGTGCCACCTACGAGCAGTACTTC.

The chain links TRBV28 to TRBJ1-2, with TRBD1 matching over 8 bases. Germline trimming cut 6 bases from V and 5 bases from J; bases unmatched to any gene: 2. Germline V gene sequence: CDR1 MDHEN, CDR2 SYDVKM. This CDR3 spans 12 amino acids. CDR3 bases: TGTGCCAGCAGAACAGGGGGTTATGGCTACACCTTC. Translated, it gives CASRTGGYGYTF.

This chain's CDR3 is CASSLGAGRAREQYF. For the CDR3, the DNA is TGTGCCAGCAGCTTAGGGGCCGGGAGGGCCCGGGAGCAGTACTTC. The chain links TRBV7-2 to TRBJ2-7; 8 positions agree with TRBD2. CDR3 length: 15 residues. Germline trimming cut 1 base from V and 7 bases from J; bases unmatched to any gene: 9. Germline V gene lookup returns CDR1 SGHTA and CDR2 FQGNSA.

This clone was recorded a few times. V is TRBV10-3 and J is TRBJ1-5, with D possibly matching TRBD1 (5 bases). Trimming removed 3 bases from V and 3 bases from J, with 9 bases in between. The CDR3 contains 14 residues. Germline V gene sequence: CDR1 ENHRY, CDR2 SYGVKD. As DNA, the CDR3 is TGTGCCATCAGTGACCCGGGGCCCAATCAGCCCCAGCATTTT. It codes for CAISDPGPNQPQHF.

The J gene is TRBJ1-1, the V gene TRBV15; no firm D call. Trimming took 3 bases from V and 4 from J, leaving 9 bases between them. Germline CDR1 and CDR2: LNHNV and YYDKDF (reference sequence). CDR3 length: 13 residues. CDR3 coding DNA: TGTGCCACCAGCAGGGCGAGTACCACTGAAGCTTTCTTT. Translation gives CATSRASTTEAFF.

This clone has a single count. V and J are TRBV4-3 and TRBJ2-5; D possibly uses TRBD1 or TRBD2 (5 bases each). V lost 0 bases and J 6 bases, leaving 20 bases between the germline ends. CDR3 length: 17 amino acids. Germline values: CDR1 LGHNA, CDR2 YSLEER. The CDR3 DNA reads TGCGCCAGCAGCCAAGATCTTTCTCCTTTGGGGGTTAAGACCCAGTACTTC. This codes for CASSQDLSPLGVKTQYF.

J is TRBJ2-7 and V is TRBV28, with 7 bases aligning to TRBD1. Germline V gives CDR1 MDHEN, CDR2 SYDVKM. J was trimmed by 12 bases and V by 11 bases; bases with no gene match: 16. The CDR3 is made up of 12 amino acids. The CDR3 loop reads CASLDRARFPYF. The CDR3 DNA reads TGTGCCTCATTAGACAGGGCCAGGTTTCCGTACTTC. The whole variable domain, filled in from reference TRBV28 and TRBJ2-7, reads DVKVTQSSRYLVKRTGEKVFLECVQDMDHENMFWYRQDPGLGLRLIYFSYDVKMKEKGDIPEGYSVSREKKERFSLILESASTNQTSMYLCASLDRARFPYFGPGTRLTVT.

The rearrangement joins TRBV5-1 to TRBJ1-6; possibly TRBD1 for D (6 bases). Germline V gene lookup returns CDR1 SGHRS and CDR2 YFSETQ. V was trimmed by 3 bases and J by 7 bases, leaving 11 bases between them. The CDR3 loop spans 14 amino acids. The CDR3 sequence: CASSSGQGNSPLHF. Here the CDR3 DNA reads TGCGCCAGCAGCTCGGGACAAGGGAATTCACCCCTCCACTTT.

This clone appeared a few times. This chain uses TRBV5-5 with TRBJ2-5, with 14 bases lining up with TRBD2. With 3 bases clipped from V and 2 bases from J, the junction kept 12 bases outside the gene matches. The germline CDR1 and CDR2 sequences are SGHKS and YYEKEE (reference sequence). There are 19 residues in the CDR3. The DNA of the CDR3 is TGTGCCAGCAGCTCTACTTTGACTAGCGGGGGGGCCTTTCAAGAGACCCAGTACTTC. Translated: CASSSTLTSGGAFQETQYF.

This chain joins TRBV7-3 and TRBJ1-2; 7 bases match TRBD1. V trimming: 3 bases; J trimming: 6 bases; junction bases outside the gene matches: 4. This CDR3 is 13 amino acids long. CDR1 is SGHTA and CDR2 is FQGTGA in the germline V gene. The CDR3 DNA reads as TGTGCCAGCAGCTTCCGACAGGGTGATGGCTACACCTTC. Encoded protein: CASSFRQGDGYTF.

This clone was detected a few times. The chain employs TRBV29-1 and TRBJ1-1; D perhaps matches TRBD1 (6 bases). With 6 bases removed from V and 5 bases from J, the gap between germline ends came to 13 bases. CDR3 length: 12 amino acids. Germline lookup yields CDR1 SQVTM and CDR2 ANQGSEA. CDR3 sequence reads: CSVDSEVTEAFF. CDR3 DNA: TGCAGCGTGGACAGCGAGGTAACTGAAGCTTTCTTT.

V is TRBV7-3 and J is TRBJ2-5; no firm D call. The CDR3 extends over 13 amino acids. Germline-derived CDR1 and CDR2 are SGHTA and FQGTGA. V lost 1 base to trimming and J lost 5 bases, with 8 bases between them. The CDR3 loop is CASSLSPQETQYF. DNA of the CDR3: TGTGCCAGCAGCTTAAGCCCCCAGGAGACCCAGTACTTC.

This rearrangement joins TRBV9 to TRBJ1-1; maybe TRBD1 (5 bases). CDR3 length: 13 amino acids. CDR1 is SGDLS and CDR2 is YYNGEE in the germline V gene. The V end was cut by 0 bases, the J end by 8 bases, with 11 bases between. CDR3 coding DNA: TGTGCCAGCAGCGTAGATGGGTGGACAGAAGCTTTCTTT. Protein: CASSVDGWTEAFF.

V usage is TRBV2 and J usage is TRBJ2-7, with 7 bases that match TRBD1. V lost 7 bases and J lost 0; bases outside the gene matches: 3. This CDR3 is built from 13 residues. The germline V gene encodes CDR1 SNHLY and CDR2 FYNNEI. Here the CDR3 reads CASKRDSSYEQYF. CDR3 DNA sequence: TGTGCCAGCAAGAGGGACAGCTCCTACGAGCAGTACTTC.

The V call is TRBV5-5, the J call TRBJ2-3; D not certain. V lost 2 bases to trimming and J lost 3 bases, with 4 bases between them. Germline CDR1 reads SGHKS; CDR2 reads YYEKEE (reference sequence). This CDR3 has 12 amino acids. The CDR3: CASSFRTDTQYF. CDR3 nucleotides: TGTGCCAGCAGCTTTAGGACAGATACGCAGTATTTT.